This passage covers 25 T cell receptor beta chains from one sample sequenced in a study of cytomegalovirus exposure and HLA in healthy donors. In the PCR, 60 Vbeta and 13 Jbeta primers were used. Sequenced by immunoSEQ multiplex PCR; TCRdb stores in-frame clones only, minus some. Found here are about 170,000 clones; the top ten clones hold 1.3%. Sequenced input: PBMCs. The receptors derive from a woman in her sixties or seventies in good health and CMV-seronegative.

V gene TRBV7-9 combines with J gene TRBJ2-7, with 7 bases fitting TRBD2. Losses at the gene ends were 1 base for V and 5 bases for J; bases not matched to a gene: 11. This CDR3 has 16 amino acids. Germline V gene data show CDR1 as SEHNR and CDR2 as FQNEAQ (reference sequence). CDR3 in DNA: TGTGCCAGCAGCTTAGTAGGCGGGAGTCGGAAGGACGAGCAGTACTTC. Translating it yields CASSLVGGSRKDEQYF.

The V and J genes are TRBV9 and TRBJ2-3; the D gene is possibly TRBD1 (5 bases). The CDR3 has 13 amino acids. The ends were cut back, 3 bases at V and 4 bases at J, with 9 bases in the middle. CDR1 is SGDLS, CDR2 YYNGEE, per germline. The CDR3 loop is CASSEWGPDTQYF. CDR3 sequence (DNA): TGTGCCAGCAGCGAGTGGGGCCCAGATACGCAGTATTTT.

This sequence joins TRBV7-9 and TRBJ1-1; D uncertain. CDR1 is SEHNR and CDR2 is FQNEAQ in the germline V gene (reference sequence). The CDR3 extends over 15 amino acids. Trimming took 5 bases from V and 0 from J, leaving 13 bases between them. The CDR3 DNA reads as TGTGCCAGCAGCCTCGCGGGAGGTCTGAACACTGAAGCTTTCTTT. Translation: CASSLAGGLNTEAFF.

The chain joins TRBV7-3 to TRBJ2-2; 7 positions agree with TRBD1. Trimming took 4 bases from V and 2 from J; bases not matched to a gene: 4. The CDR3 length is 15 residues. Per germline, CDR1 SGHTA and CDR2 FQGTGA. CDR3: CASSSTGPNTGELFF. The CDR3 bases are TGTGCCAGCAGCTCGACAGGGCCCAACACCGGGGAGCTGTTTTTT.

J is TRBJ1-5 and V is TRBV19, with D maybe TRBD1 (5 bases). V was shortened by 4 bases and J by 0 bases, with 10 bases between the two germline ends. Germline loops: CDR1 LNHDA, CDR2 SQIVND (reference sequence). This CDR3 contains 15 residues. The CDR3 sequence: CASSKRGDSNQPQHF. In DNA form, the CDR3 reads TGTGCCAGTAGTAAAAGGGGTGATAGCAATCAGCCCCAGCATTTT.

As regards this clone: Compared with germline, one end of the junction differs, possibly owing to a read error. The CDR3 reads CASSQETDKEQFF. The CDR3, as DNA: TGCGCCAGCAGCCAGGAAACGGACAAAGAGCAGTTCTTC. The chain carries TRBV4-3 and TRBJ2-1, with a possible D match to TRBD1 (5 bases). The CDR3 extends over 13 amino acids. CDR1 is LGHNA and CDR2 is YSLEER in the germline V gene.

The gene calls are TRBV5-5 and TRBJ1-2; maybe TRBD1 (5 bases). This CDR3 region has 13 residues. Germline lookup yields CDR1 SGHKS and CDR2 YYEKEE (reference sequence). Trimming took 0 bases from V and 8 from J, leaving 11 bases between them. CDR3 in amino acids: CASSLGQPGGYTF. CDR3 bases: TGTGCCAGCAGCTTGGGACAGCCTGGCGGCTACACCTTC.

This chain connects TRBV5-4 to TRBJ1-2; D might be TRBD1 (6 bases). This CDR3 is 14 amino acids long. V was cut by 0 bases and J by 6 bases, with 12 bases left in between. Germline V gene sequence: CDR1 SGHNT, CDR2 YYREEE (reference sequence). CDR3 residues: CASSLVGGANGYTF. DNA for the CDR3: TGTGCCAGCAGCTTGGTAGGGGGGGCGAATGGCTACACCTTC. Filled out from reference TRBV5-4 and TRBJ1-2, the complete variable domain reads ETGVTQSPTHLIKTRGQQVTLRCSSQSGHNTVSWYQQALGQGPQFIFQYYREEENGRGNFPPRFSGLQFPNYSSELNVNALELDDSALYLCASSLVGGANGYTFGSGTRLTVV.

The chain recombines TRBV6-4 with TRBJ1-2; D is perhaps TRBD1 (5 bases). Germline lookup yields CDR1 MRHNA and CDR2 SNTAGT. The CDR3 covers 16 residues. V gave up 9 bases and J gave up 0 bases, with 20 bases separating them. In nucleotides, the CDR3 is TGTGCCAGTTCACCGGGACTCTCAACTTCTAACTATGGCTACACCTTC. Amino acids: CASSPGLSTSNYGYTF.

V is TRBV20-1 and J is TRBJ1-1; 9 nucleotides match TRBD1. The V gene's germline CDR1 is DFQATT and CDR2 SNEGSKA (reference sequence). The CDR3 is made up of 11 amino acids. V was clipped by 8 bases and J by 7 bases; unmatched bases: 5. CDR3 DNA: TGCAGTACTACAGGGGGCCGTGAAGCTTTCTTT. As protein: CSTTGGREAFF.

The genes are TRBV11-2 and TRBJ2-2; D gene uncertain. V was trimmed by 5 bases and J by 7 bases, leaving 11 bases between them. This CDR3 comprises 13 residues. Germline V gene lookup returns CDR1 SGHAT and CDR2 FQNNGV. This CDR3 reads CASSPDRGGELFF. The CDR3 bases are TGTGCCAGCAGCCCCGATCGCGGCGGGGAGCTGTTTTTT.

The chain couples TRBV7-3 to TRBJ1-1; 12 bases are shared with TRBD1. With V trimmed by 6 bases and J by 1 base, 6 bases remained unmatched. The germline V gene has CDR1 SGHTA and CDR2 FQGTGA. This CDR3 region has 16 residues. This CDR3 is CASSSSGQGANTEAFF. For the CDR3, the DNA is TGTGCCAGCAGTTCCTCGGGACAGGGGGCGAACACTGAAGCTTTCTTT.

V usage is TRBV7-2 and J usage is TRBJ2-7; a weak D match, TRBD2 (6 bases). Trimming removed 4 bases at V and 2 bases at J, with 18 bases between. From germline, CDR1 is SGHTA and CDR2 FQGNSA. The CDR3 loop spans 16 amino acids. The CDR3 loop reads CASSWARGGVTYEQYF. The CDR3 region has the DNA TGTGCCAGCAGCTGGGCCCGCGGAGGGGTCACCTACGAGCAGTACTTC.

CDR3 DNA sequence: TGTGCTAGAGGGCGCCCTAATAACTATGGCTACACCTTC. Protein product: CARGRPNNYGYTF. This chain links TRBV2 with TRBJ1-2, with D unclear. Germline V gene data show CDR1 as SNHLY and CDR2 as FYNNEI. The CDR3 totals 13 residues.

This chain uses TRBV14 with TRBJ1-1; a weak D match, TRBD1 (5 bases). This CDR3 has 17 residues. The germline V gene encodes CDR1 SGHDN and CDR2 FVKESK. V lost 0 bases to trimming and J lost 2 bases, with 16 bases between them. CDR3: CASSQDSIWRGNTEAFF. The CDR3 DNA is TGTGCCAGCAGCCAAGATTCCATTTGGAGGGGAAACACTGAAGCTTTCTTT.

The chain couples TRBV29-1 to TRBJ2-5; 13 nucleotides line up with TRBD2. V lost 6 bases and J lost 7; bases outside the gene matches: 8. The CDR3 runs to 14 residues. Per germline, CDR1 SQVTM and CDR2 ANQGSEA. The CDR3 DNA reads TGCAGCGTACAAGGACTAGCGGGAGTTGGGACCCAGTACTTC. It codes for CSVQGLAGVGTQYF. Together with reference TRBV29-1 and TRBJ2-5, the CDR3 gives the full variable domain: SAVISQKPSRDICQRGTSLTIQCQVDSQVTMMFWYRQQPGQSLTLIATANQGSEATYESGFVIDKFPISRPNLTFSTLTVSNMSPEDSSIYLCSVQGLAGVGTQYFGPGTRLLVL.

This CDR3 is CASSRDNGELFF. The CDR3 DNA reads TGTGCCAGCAGTCGGGATAACGGGGAGCTGTTTTTT. V and J are TRBV6-6 and TRBJ2-2, with D possibly matching TRBD2 (5 bases). Germline assignment: CDR1 MNHNY and CDR2 SVGAGI (reference sequence). The ends were cut back, 5 bases at V and 7 bases at J, with 8 bases in the middle. The CDR3 spans 12 residues.

The chain couples TRBV19 to TRBJ1-5; 8 bases fit TRBD1. The V gene's germline CDR1 is LNHDA and CDR2 SQIVND (reference sequence). Losses at the gene ends were 1 base for V and 8 bases for J; bases not matched to a gene: 4. CDR3 size: 14 residues. CDR3 in DNA: TGTGCCAGTAGTATAGTCACAGGGGGGAAGCCCCAGCATTTT. Its protein product is CASSIVTGGKPQHF. The complete variable domain, with remaining parts taken from reference TRBV19 and TRBJ1-5, reads DGGITQSPKYLFRKEGQNVTLSCEQNLNHDAMYWYRQDPGQGLRLIYYSQIVNDFQKGDIAEGYSVSREKKESFPLTVTSAQKNPTAFYLCASSIVTGGKPQHFGDGTRLSIL.

The chain combines TRBV27 with TRBJ2-1; 13 nucleotides agree with TRBD2. Germline V CDR1 and CDR2: MNHEY, SMNVEV (reference sequence). Trimming took 1 base from V and 7 from J; bases not matched to a gene: 13. The CDR3 runs to 19 residues. The DNA for the CDR3 is TGTGCCAGCAGTTTATTCCCCGGTAGACTAGCGGGAGGAGTAAATGAGCAGTTCTTC. Translated: CASSLFPGRLAGGVNEQFF.

Here the CDR3 DNA reads TGTGCCAGCAGCCAACAGGGGGCCCAAGAGACCCAGTACTTC. This gives the protein CASSQQGAQETQYF. The chain recombines TRBV5-4 with TRBJ2-5; 9 positions agree with TRBD1. The CDR3 is made up of 14 amino acids. Per germline, CDR1 SGHNT and CDR2 YYREEE (reference sequence). With V trimmed by 4 bases and J by 1 base, 2 bases remained unmatched.

The V and J genes are TRBV29-1 and TRBJ1-1; 7 bases line up with TRBD1. The CDR3 covers 11 residues. CDR1 is SQVTM and CDR2 is ANQGSEA in the germline V gene. CDR3 sequence: CSGDRAPEAFF. The CDR3 DNA reads TGCAGTGGCGACAGGGCCCCTGAAGCTTTCTTT.

V is TRBV5-1 and J is TRBJ1-6; 7 nucleotides match TRBD1. V lost 4 bases, J lost 6 bases, and 7 bases stayed unmatched. The CDR3 runs 15 residues. Germline CDR1 reads SGHRS; CDR2 reads YFSETQ. The CDR3 sequence is CASSERTGLNSPLHF. The DNA for the CDR3 is TGCGCCAGCAGCGAAAGGACAGGTCTTAATTCACCCCTCCACTTT. Full variable domain (missing parts from reference TRBV5-1 and TRBJ1-6): KAGVTQTPRYLIKTRGQQVTLSCSPISGHRSVSWYQQTPGQGLQFLFEYFSETQRNKGNFPGRFSGRQFSNSRSEMNVSTLELGDSALYLCASSERTGLNSPLHFGNGTRLTVT.

The chain is built from TRBV7-9 and TRBJ2-7; 7 bases are shared with TRBD1. The CDR3 covers 15 residues. Germline CDR1 is SEHNR and CDR2 is FQNEAQ (reference sequence). V lost 5 bases and J lost 3; bases outside the gene matches: 10. CDR3 bases: TGTGCCAGCAGCCCCCAGAAGGGGGCAATCTACGAGCAGTACTTC. Translating gives CASSPQKGAIYEQYF.

V and J are TRBV29-1 and TRBJ2-5, with 7 bases fitting TRBD1. The CDR3 spans 14 residues. CDR1 SQVTM and CDR2 ANQGSEA come from the germline V gene. After removal of 4 bases from V and 5 bases from J, the junction contained 10 bases not matched to a gene. The CDR3 protein is CSVGGRGLQETQYF. The CDR3 nucleotides are TGCAGCGTTGGGGGTAGGGGGCTCCAGGAGACCCAGTACTTC.

The chain carries TRBV19 and TRBJ1-5, with 10 bases matching TRBD1. Germline V gene data show CDR1 as LNHDA and CDR2 as SQIVND (reference sequence). The CDR3 covers 16 residues. The V gene end was trimmed by 2 bases and the J gene end by 5 bases; junction bases not matched to a gene: 6. CDR3 residues: CASSISDRGSYQPQHF. In DNA form, the CDR3 reads TGTGCCAGTAGTATATCGGACAGGGGGAGCTATCAGCCCCAGCATTTT.